This T cell receptor (beta chain) was identified during a study of T cell repertoires in cytomegalovirus infection. One entry per CDR3 protein, called by TCRdb with MiXCR from the reads. The sample shows approximately 490,000 distinct CDR3 sequences, about 11% of them seen only once. This clonotype was counted many times. Sequenced sample: PBMCs. The TCR sequence derives from a human donor in good health (CMV status not recorded). Some clones in this sample may be carry-over from other donors' samples.

As DNA, the CDR3 is TGTGCCAGCAGTCGCTCGGGGAGGGGGTTCGGATCCAATCAGCCCCAGCATTTT. Its translation is CASSRSGRGFGSNQPQHF. V usage is TRBV12-3 or TRBV12-4 and J usage is TRBJ1-5; tentative D call: TRBD1 (6 bases). Between the trimmed V and J ends, which lost 5 bases and 3 bases, there was a span of 23 bases. There are 18 residues in the CDR3.